The 25 T cell receptor beta chains given below trace back to one sample, sequenced in a study of T cell responses to AZD1222 COVID-19 vaccine. Libraries were prepared by immunoSEQ multiplex PCR; TCRdb keeps only in-frame clonotypes and omits some of them. The sample has 150,000 or so clones; more than 75% are singletons. This specimen was peripheral blood, taken 28 days after the second AZD1222 dose. The receptors stem from an adult who received the AZD1222 COVID-19 vaccine.

DNA of the CDR3: TGTGCCAGCAGACAGGGGCTCAGCAATGAGCAGTTCTTC. It is translated as CASRQGLSNEQFF. The rearrangement links TRBV2 to TRBJ2-1; 7 bases line up with TRBD1. CDR1 SNHLY and CDR2 FYNNEI come from the germline V gene. The CDR3 sequence is 13 residues long. V shed 6 bases and J 6 bases; nucleotides not matched to a gene: 5.

V and J are TRBV9 and TRBJ1-6; D not certain. Germline V CDR1 and CDR2: SGDLS, YYNGEE. Trimming removed 0 bases at V and 7 bases at J, with 11 bases between. This CDR3 comprises 15 residues. The CDR3 coding sequence is TGTGCCAGCAGCGTAGAACCGACAACCAATTCACCCCTCCACTTT. Its protein product is CASSVEPTTNSPLHF. The variable domain in full, completed from reference TRBV9 and TRBJ1-6, reads DSGVTQTPKHLITATGQRVTLRCSPRSGDLSVYWYQQSLDQGLQFLIQYYNGEERAKGNILERFSAQQFPDLHSELNLSSLELGDSALYFCASSVEPTTNSPLHFGNGTRLTVT.

V usage is TRBV25-1 and J usage is TRBJ2-1; 12 bases are shared with TRBD2. V gave up 4 bases and J gave up 0 bases; unmatched junction bases: 4. This CDR3 contains 17 residues. CDR1 MGHDK and CDR2 SYGVNS come from the germline V gene. The CDR3 nucleotides are TGTGCCAGCAGTGCACCGGGACTAGCGGGCTCCTACAATGAGCAGTTCTTC. Translating it yields CASSAPGLAGSYNEQFF.

Points on this clone: One end of the junction is discordant with germline, which a read error may explain. The chain carries TRBV7-8 and TRBJ1-6, with 7 nucleotides matching TRBD1. The germline CDR1 and CDR2 sequences are SGHVS and FQNEAQ. The CDR3 consists of 16 residues. CDR3 loop: CASSPGTVLYSSPLHF. In DNA, the CDR3 is TGTGCCAGCAGCCCGGGGACAGTCCTTTATAGTTCACCCCTCCACTTT.

The V and J genes are TRBV5-1 and TRBJ2-3; 8 nucleotides line up with TRBD1. This CDR3 is 15 amino acids long. CDR1 and CDR2 from the germline V gene are SGHRS and YFSETQ. V gave up 4 bases and J gave up 4 bases; unmatched junction bases: 8. The CDR3 DNA follows: TGCGCCAGCAGCGACCAGGGGGCGAAGTCAGATACGCAGTATTTT. Protein product: CASSDQGAKSDTQYF.

The gene calls are TRBV28 and TRBJ2-5; tentative D call: TRBD2 (6 bases). Germline CDR1 MDHEN, CDR2 SYDVKM. V gave up 8 bases and J gave up 3 bases, with 16 bases separating them. CDR3 length: 14 amino acids. The DNA for the CDR3 is TGTGCCAGCGGAATGGATAGCGGAAAAGAGACCCAGTACTTC. Its translation is CASGMDSGKETQYF.

The rearrangement uses TRBV2 and TRBJ2-1; D possibly corresponds to TRBD2 (7 bases). The CDR3 covers 15 residues. Germline V CDR1 and CDR2: SNHLY, FYNNEI. V lost 2 bases to trimming and J lost 9 bases, with 17 bases between them. For the CDR3, the DNA is TGTGCCAGCAGTGAAAGGGGGATTGGGGAGGGTGAGCAGTTCTTC. This encodes CASSERGIGEGEQFF.

V is TRBV9 and J is TRBJ1-5, with D unclear. Germline assignment: CDR1 SGDLS and CDR2 YYNGEE. Between the trimmed V and J ends, which lost 4 bases and 4 bases, there was a span of 9 bases. The CDR3 length is 13 residues. DNA of the CDR3: TGTGCCAGCAGCACCAATACTAATCAGCCCCAGCATTTT. Protein product: CASSTNTNQPQHF.

The CDR3 here is CASSLLVGGGDEQFF. CDR3 nucleotide sequence: TGTGCCAGCAGCCTACTAGTTGGGGGTGGCGATGAGCAGTTCTTC. This sequence joins TRBV6-5 and TRBJ2-1; D assignment may be TRBD1 or TRBD2 (5 bases each). Germline V gene sequence: CDR1 MNHEY, CDR2 SVGAGI. The CDR3 extends over 15 amino acids. Trimming removed 6 bases at V and 8 bases at J, with 20 bases between.

The rearrangement uses TRBV19 and TRBJ1-3; D is uncertain. Germline CDR1 and CDR2: LNHDA and SQIVND (reference sequence). V lost 8 bases and J 1 base, leaving 12 bases between the germline ends. The CDR3 consists of 14 residues. CDR3 bases: TGTGCCAGTCACCCGTGGGGTTCTGGAAACACCATATATTTT. This codes for CASHPWGSGNTIYF.

The rearrangement joins TRBV27 to TRBJ1-6; TRBD1 is a possible D gene (5 bases). This CDR3 comprises 17 residues. Germline-derived CDR1 and CDR2 are MNHEY and SMNVEV (reference sequence). The V end was cut by 4 bases, the J end by 4 bases, with 17 bases between. The CDR3 here is CASSSRDTGSYNSPLHF. The CDR3 nucleotides are TGTGCCAGCAGTTCAAGGGATACAGGCTCTTATAATTCACCCCTCCACTTT.

This clone was detected once. The chain carries TRBV21-1 and TRBJ1-5; the table's D call of TRBD1 was not tested on the DNA. TRBV21-1 is classified as a pseudogene. This CDR3 spans 17 amino acids. Written as DNA, the CDR3 is TGTGCCAGCAGCAAAAGGGACAGGGCTGTAGGCAATCAGCCCCAGCATTTT. This sequence encodes CASSKRDRAVGNQPQHF.

The chain couples TRBV30 to TRBJ1-2; TRBD1 is a possible D gene (6 bases). CDR1 is GTSNPN and CDR2 is SVGIG in the germline V gene (reference sequence). Trimming took 3 bases from V and 0 from J, leaving 20 bases between them. The length of the CDR3 is 17 residues. The CDR3 DNA reads TGTGCCTGGAGCGGTGCCAGGGGCCTGGGGTCTAACTATGGCTACACCTTC. Its protein product is CAWSGARGLGSNYGYTF.

The chain employs TRBV18 and TRBJ2-3, with TRBD1 as a possible D gene (5 bases). Germline values: CDR1 KGHSH, CDR2 LQKENI. Trimming stripped 2 bases from V and 0 bases from J, with 9 bases between. The CDR3 spans 15 residues. The CDR3 is CASSPAPGSTDTQYF. For the CDR3, the DNA is TGTGCCAGCTCACCAGCGCCAGGGAGCACAGATACGCAGTATTTT.

V gene TRBV4-1 combines with J gene TRBJ2-7, with 9 bases that match TRBD1. The CDR3 is 15 amino acids. V gave up 1 base and J gave up 4 bases; unmatched junction bases: 5. The germline V gene encodes CDR1 MGHRA and CDR2 YSYEKL. CDR3 sequence: CASSQAQGQGYEQYF. DNA of the CDR3: TGCGCCAGCAGCCAAGCGCAGGGACAGGGTTACGAGCAGTACTTC.

V is TRBV9 and J is TRBJ1-2, with 8 positions matching TRBD1. Trimming cost V 0 bases and J 6 bases; bases outside gene matches: 7. Per germline, CDR1 SGDLS and CDR2 YYNGEE. The CDR3 has 15 amino acids. CDR3 sequence (DNA): TGTGCCAGCAGCGTAGCTCTTACAGGGGGAGATGGCTACACCTTC. Protein: CASSVALTGGDGYTF.

This rearrangement joins TRBV6-5 to TRBJ1-5; the match to TRBD1 covers 8 bases. V shed 5 bases and J 6 bases; nucleotides not matched to a gene: 9. The germline gives CDR1 MNHEY, CDR2 SVGAGI. This CDR3 spans 15 amino acids. The CDR3 loop is CASSSDRGRGQPQHF. The CDR3 nucleotides are TGTGCCAGCAGTAGCGACAGGGGTAGAGGTCAGCCCCAGCATTTT.

The rearrangement joins TRBV19 to TRBJ2-7; 8 nucleotides agree with TRBD1. Per germline, CDR1 LNHDA and CDR2 SQIVND (reference sequence). The CDR3 is made up of 15 amino acids. The ends lost 3 bases at V and 3 bases at J; junction bases unmatched: 7. CDR3 protein: CASSMGQEAIYEQYF. The DNA for the CDR3 is TGTGCCAGTAGTATGGGACAGGAGGCTATCTACGAGCAGTACTTC.

The chain is built from TRBV30 and TRBJ1-4, with D perhaps TRBD1 (6 bases). Germline V gene sequence: CDR1 GTSNPN, CDR2 SVGIG (reference sequence). CDR3 length equals 13 residues. V gave up 4 bases and J gave up 7 bases, with 13 bases separating them. The CDR3 DNA reads TGTGCCTGGAACCGGGGGGCGGGTGAAAAACTGTTTTTT. Its protein product is CAWNRGAGEKLFF.

The chain employs TRBV5-1 and TRBJ1-1, with TRBD1 identical over 7 bases. The ends lost 4 bases at V and 3 bases at J; junction bases unmatched: 9. The CDR3 is 15 residues long. Germline assignment: CDR1 SGHRS and CDR2 YFSETQ. The CDR3 DNA reads as TGCGCCAGCAGCCATGGGGAGGGGGCTTACACTGAAGCTTTCTTT. It yields the protein CASSHGEGAYTEAFF.

This chain links TRBV10-3 with TRBJ1-6; D is uncertain. This CDR3 region has 12 residues. Germline-derived CDR1 and CDR2 are ENHRY and SYGVKD. Deletions cut 2 bases from V and 7 bases from J, with 3 bases between. This chain's CDR3 is CAISERNSPLHF. The CDR3 region has the DNA TGTGCCATCAGTGAGAGAAATTCACCCCTCCACTTT.

The V call is TRBV6-6, the J call TRBJ1-6, with a possible D match to TRBD1 (5 bases). Germline CDR1 and CDR2: MNHNY and SVGAGI (reference sequence). The CDR3 runs to 18 residues. V shed 5 bases and J shed 3 bases, with 20 bases lying between them. CDR3 protein: CASSRSGHKTGYNSPLHF. Here the CDR3 DNA reads TGTGCCAGCAGTCGCTCTGGACACAAGACGGGCTATAATTCACCCCTCCACTTT.

The chain joins TRBV12-5 to TRBJ1-5; D not resolved. The V end was cut by 0 bases, the J end by 1 base, with 4 bases between. The CDR3 spans 14 residues. Germline V lookup: CDR1 LGHNT, CDR2 FRNRAP. As DNA, the CDR3 is TGTGCTAGTGGTTTGGTAGCGAGCAATCAGCCCCAGCATTTT. Its translation is CASGLVASNQPQHF. The whole variable domain, remainder taken from reference TRBV12-5 and TRBJ1-5, is DARVTQTPRHKVTEMGQEVTMRCQPILGHNTVFWYRQTMMQGLELLAYFRNRAPLDDSGMPKDRFSAEMPDATLATLKIQPSEPRDSAVYFCASGLVASNQPQHFGDGTRLSIL.

J is TRBJ2-1 and V is TRBV6-1; 13 bases fit TRBD2. Germline-derived CDR1 and CDR2 are MNHNS and SASEGT. This CDR3 is 18 amino acids long. V shed 4 bases and J 7 bases; nucleotides not matched to a gene: 13. The CDR3 region is CASSARPLAGGPRNEQFF. The CDR3 DNA sequence: TGTGCCAGCAGTGCCCGACCACTAGCGGGAGGGCCGAGGAATGAGCAGTTCTTC.

The rearrangement joins TRBV19 to TRBJ2-3; D remains unclear. The CDR3 sequence is 15 residues long. V was pared by 4 bases and J by 2 bases, with 13 bases between. Germline-derived CDR1 and CDR2 are LNHDA and SQIVND (reference sequence). The CDR3 loop is CASSRAGRITDTQYF. The DNA of the CDR3 is TGTGCCAGTAGTAGGGCCGGACGGATCACAGATACGCAGTATTTT.